These T cell receptor beta chains were read from a single sample in a study of radiation and T cells in renal cell carcinoma. Repertoires were generated with immunoSEQ multiplex PCR, while TCRdb's copy carries only in-frame clones and drops some. The repertoire consists of 120,000 to 150,000 clones, with about 87% occurring once and the leading ten covering 3.5% to 5%. This specimen consisted of blood, obtained from a patient whose treatment included radiotherapy and nephrectomy. The receptors were gathered from a woman between 70 and 85 years old with renal cell carcinoma. Each CDR3 is given with its conserved first and last residue. The D gene is left open where the match is weak. Clone size is given for some rows only: seen once, a few or many times, or a class if the clone is expanded.

d_call	clone_size	j_call	v_call	cdr3_nt	cdr3_aa
TRBD2	NA	TRBJ2-7	TRBV10-3	TGTGCCATCACCGAACGACTAGCCGGGGGGGTGGGCGAGCAGTACTTC	CAITERLAGGVGEQYF
NA	NA	TRBJ1-2	TRBV7-9	TGTGCCAGCAGCTTAGCGGGAGCAACCGCCTATGGCTACACCTTC	CASSLAGATAYGYTF
NA	NA	TRBJ2-7	TRBV11-3	TGTGCCAGCAGTTCTCTACGACAGGCGTCCTACGAGCAGTACTTC	CASSSLRQASYEQYF
NA	NA	TRBJ1-1	TRBV11-3	TGTGCCAGCAGCTTACGAAGAAGGACCCAGAACACTGAAGCTTTCTTT	CASSLRRRTQNTEAFF
NA	few	TRBJ1-5	TRBV15	TGTGCCACCAGTTTAATGGATCAGCCCCAGCATTTT	CATSLMDQPQHF
NA	NA	TRBJ2-7	TRBV2	TGTGCCAGCAGCCCGGGGGCCTGGGCTTCCGAGCAGTACTTC	CASSPGAWASEQYF
TRBD1	NA	TRBJ2-2	TRBV2	TGTGCCAGCCGGGGACAGGGGAACACCGGGGAGCTGTTTTTT	CASRGQGNTGELFF
TRBD1	NA	TRBJ1-1	TRBV19	TGTGCCAGTAGTGCGGGACAGCCGTACACTGAAGCTTTCTTT	CASSAGQPYTEAFF
NA	few	TRBJ2-1	TRBV19	TGTGCCAGTAGTATCGCCGGCAGGGCACAGTTCTTC	CASSIAGRAQFF
TRBD1	few	TRBJ1-2	TRBV27	TGTGCCAGCAGTCCCCTACAGGGGATCTATGGCTACACCTTC	CASSPLQGIYGYTF
TRBD1	few	TRBJ1-2	TRBV28	TGTGCCAGCACCGGGGCCCCGGGACAGAATAACTATGGCTACACCTTC	CASTGAPGQNNYGYTF
NA	NA	TRBJ1-2	TRBV5-1	TGCGCCAGCAGCTTGGCAGGGTTTAACTATGGCTACACCTTC	CASSLAGFNYGYTF
TRBD1	NA	TRBJ2-7	TRBV28	TGTGCCAGCAGTTTGACGGGGACAGGGTCCTACGAGCAGTACTTC	CASSLTGTGSYEQYF
TRBD1	once	TRBJ2-7	TRBV19	TGTGCCAGTAGTATAGGAACCACAGGGGTCTACGAGCAGTACTTC	CASSIGTTGVYEQYF
NA	NA	TRBJ1-1	TRBV7-8	TGTGCCAGCAGCGCAAGACTGGGAAACACTGAAGCTTTCTTT	CASSARLGNTEAFF
TRBD1	NA	TRBJ2-4	TRBV7-2	TGTGCCAGCAGCTTAGTAGACAGGGGGCGTTTAAACATTCAGTACTTC	CASSLVDRGRLNIQYF
TRBD1	NA	TRBJ1-4	TRBV7-9	TGTGCCAGCAGCTTAGGTTTGGGGACAGGGAATGAAAAACTGTTTTTT	CASSLGLGTGNEKLFF
TRBD1	NA	TRBJ1-1	TRBV7-2	TGTGCCAGCAGCCCCCGCGGACAGGGGACGACCATGAACACTGAAGCTTTCTTT	CASSPRGQGTTMNTEAFF
NA	NA	TRBJ1-5	TRBV2	TGTGCCAGCAGTTTGGAATATAGCAATCAGCCCCAGCATTTT	CASSLEYSNQPQHF
NA	NA	TRBJ1-6	TRBV28	TGTGCCAGCACCCCGGGGGGGTCTAATTCACCCCTCCACTTT	CASTPGGSNSPLHF
NA	NA	TRBJ2-3	TRBV9	TGTGCCAGCAGCGTAGGTTGGGGGGGCCAGACAGATACGCAGTATTTT	CASSVGWGGQTDTQYF
NA	NA	TRBJ1-1	TRBV2	TGTGCCAGCATACCTTGGCAGAACACTGAAGCTTTCTTT	CASIPWQNTEAFF
NA	few	TRBJ1-1	TRBV2	TGTGCCAGCAGTGGGGTTGACGAAGCTTTCTTT	CASSGVDEAFF
NA	NA	TRBJ2-7	TRBV30	TGTGCCTGGAGTTCAAGGACACACCTCTCCTACGAGCAGTACTTC	CAWSSRTHLSYEQYF
NA	once	TRBJ2-5	TRBV7-3	TGTGCCAGCAGCGGGGGTACAGGGAAGGGAGAGACCCAGTACTTC	CASSGGTGKGETQYF
NA	NA	TRBJ1-2	TRBV7-8	TGTGCCAGCAGCTTAGGGACGGCCAACTATGGCTACACCTTC	CASSLGTANYGYTF
NA	NA	TRBJ1-4	TRBV7-2	TGTGCCAGCAGCTTATCAGGGGTCGGTGAAAAACTGTTTTTT	CASSLSGVGEKLFF
NA	NA	TRBJ2-3	TRBV6-5	TGTGCCAGCAGTTCTGGGGCGGGGCACACAGATACGCAGTATTTT	CASSSGAGHTDTQYF
NA	NA	TRBJ2-2	TRBV7-9	TGTGCCAGCAGCCCCTCGGGGCCGCGCACCGGGGAGCTGTTTTTT	CASSPSGPRTGELFF
NA	NA	TRBJ1-5	TRBV5-8	TGTGCCAGCAGCCCTGGACAGAGGGGCAATCAGCCCCAGCATTTT	CASSPGQRGNQPQHF
TRBD2	NA	TRBJ2-3	TRBV6-5	TGTGCCAGCAGTTACTCACCCGGGGGGGGGATAGATACGCAGTATTTT	CASSYSPGGGIDTQYF
TRBD1	NA	TRBJ1-1	TRBV11-2	TGTGCCAGCACCAGGACAGGGGAGACTGAAGCTTTCTTT	CASTRTGETEAFF